The clone carrying this TCR beta chain was detected ten times or more. The antigen is unknown. The data are from a study of CD8+CD57+ T cells in acquired aplastic anemia. Whole-study context: The sorted CD4+ and CD8+ cells yielded an average around 3.2 ug of DNA. Study-wide results and caveats: Patients had approximately 30 CD8+ CDR3 sequences in common with controls (the shared set).

All sequencing subjects had displayed CD8+CD57+ cell expansion on flow cytometry. The TCR beta profiling, which covered VDJ combination and CDR3 sequence, was carried out using genomic DNA as the template. TCRdb used MiXCR to reprocess the reads, holding one entry per CDR3 protein. The data contain just over 150,000 distinct CDR3 sequences, around half of them singletons. Germline CDR1 is LNHDA and CDR2 is SQIVND (reference sequence). Deletions cut 5 bases from V and 14 bases from J, with 22 bases between. The CDR3 sequence is 14 residues long. This sequence joins TRBV19 and TRBJ2-1, with D perhaps assigned TRBD1 or TRBD2 (5 bases each). Sequencing used sorted CD4+, CD8+, or CD8+CD57+ T cells (not recorded which) from PBMCs. The receptor's source is a human donor with aplastic anemia. CDR3: CASSPVLEGDPEFF. Here the CDR3 DNA reads TGTGCCAGTAGTCCCGTCCTTGAAGGGGACCCGGAGTTCTTC.